A selection of T cell receptor beta chains follows, all from one sample in a study of cytomegalovirus exposure and HLA in healthy donors. TCRdb keeps only in-frame clones here, not all; method: immunoSEQ multiplex PCR. The repertoire holds about 270,000 clones, with roughly 70% as singletons. Material for sequencing was PBMCs. These receptors were collected from a female donor in good health and CMV-seronegative. CDR3s include the opening cysteine and the closing phenylalanine or tryptophan. A D gene is named only where the DNA matches it firmly.

CDR3aa: CASSSLGATDTQYF
d_gene: .
v_gene: TRBV11-3
j_gene: TRBJ2-3

CDR3aa: CASSPGDRGTEAFF
d_gene: TRBD1
v_gene: TRBV18
j_gene: TRBJ1-1

CDR3aa: CAWGPRGVGYTF
d_gene: .
v_gene: TRBV30
j_gene: TRBJ1-2

CDR3aa: CSAPPLNEQFF
d_gene: .
v_gene: TRBV20-1
j_gene: TRBJ2-1

CDR3aa: CASSTPGKLTDGYTF
d_gene: .
v_gene: TRBV14
j_gene: TRBJ1-2

CDR3aa: CASSLGTGAGANVLTF
d_gene: TRBD1
v_gene: TRBV5-4
j_gene: TRBJ2-6

CDR3aa: CSVDPGSNEQFF
d_gene: .
v_gene: TRBV29-1
j_gene: TRBJ2-1

CDR3aa: CATSRGGQTYEQYF
d_gene: .
v_gene: TRBV15
j_gene: TRBJ2-7

CDR3aa: CASRSLRDSQETQYF
d_gene: .
v_gene: TRBV19
j_gene: TRBJ2-5

CDR3aa: CARTELVRGYTF
d_gene: .
v_gene: TRBV6-4
j_gene: TRBJ1-2

CDR3aa: CASSYQREIYEQYF
d_gene: TRBD2
v_gene: TRBV6-5
j_gene: TRBJ2-7

CDR3aa: CASSVQSAANTGELFF
d_gene: .
v_gene: TRBV9
j_gene: TRBJ2-2

CDR3aa: CANGEGNTGELFF
d_gene: TRBD2
v_gene: TRBV28
j_gene: TRBJ2-2

CDR3aa: CASSNRDPNTQYF
d_gene: .
v_gene: TRBV13
j_gene: TRBJ2-3